The 7 T cell receptor beta chains given below trace back to one sample, sequenced in a study of blood T cells in healthy people across ages. A second about 7 to 12 cycle PCR used barcoded and J-beta primers. TCRdb redid the calling of the 5' RACE reads with MiXCR, one entry per CDR3 protein. The sample has 650,000 to 700,000 distinct CDR3 sequences, over 40% seen once. The sample comprised blood. Every receptor here comes from a woman of 80 years or more in good health.

This clonotype came up many times. J is TRBJ2-7 and V is TRBV3-1; 7 bases match TRBD2. Per the germline V gene, CDR1 is LGHDT and CDR2 is YNNKEL (reference sequence). This CDR3 is 14 amino acids long. With V trimmed by 4 bases and J by 6 bases, 9 bases remained unmatched. For the CDR3, the DNA is TGTGCCAGCAGCCCTAATGGCGGGAGTTTCGAGCAGTACTTC. This translates into CASSPNGGSFEQYF.

The rearrangement joins TRBV5-1 to TRBJ2-6, with 7 bases aligning to TRBD1. From germline, CDR1 is SGHRS and CDR2 YFSETQ. With 3 bases clipped from V and 1 base from J, the junction kept 7 bases outside the gene matches. The CDR3 extends over 17 amino acids. This CDR3 reads CASSYGTALSGANVLTF. DNA for the CDR3: TGCGCCAGCAGCTACGGGACAGCTCTTTCTGGGGCCAACGTCCTGACTTTC.

The gene calls are TRBV29-1 and TRBJ2-7, with 9 nucleotides matching TRBD1. The trim removed 6 bases at V and 6 bases at J, leaving 6 bases unmatched. The CDR3 contains 12 residues. Germline V gene sequence: CDR1 SQVTM, CDR2 ANQGSEA. CDR3 region: CSVQQGAREQYF. The DNA for the CDR3 is TGCAGCGTGCAACAGGGGGCGCGCGAGCAGTACTTC.

This chain links TRBV6-4 with TRBJ2-5, with TRBD1 matching over 8 bases. This CDR3 is 14 amino acids long. Germline V gene data show CDR1 as MRHNA and CDR2 as SNTAGT. Trimming took 7 bases from V and 11 from J; bases not matched to a gene: 15. The CDR3 sequence: CASKRDRSSGEQYF. CDR3 sequence (DNA): TGTGCCAGCAAGAGGGACAGGTCCTCGGGTGAGCAGTACTTC.

This clonotype came up many times. This chain connects TRBV5-1 to TRBJ2-7, with a tentative D call TRBD1 (5 bases). CDR3 length: 14 amino acids. Germline CDR1 and CDR2: SGHRS and YFSETQ. V lost 6 bases to trimming and J lost 2 bases, with 15 bases between them. The CDR3 is CASIGAGPTYEQYF. In DNA form, the CDR3 reads TGCGCCAGCATCGGCGCAGGGCCAACCTACGAGCAGTACTTC.

CDR3 in DNA: TGTGCCAGCACTGGACAGGTCTACACTGAAGCTTTCTTT. It codes for CASTGQVYTEAFF. The chain employs TRBV25-1 and TRBJ1-1, with 7 bases identical to TRBD1. V was pared by 7 bases and J by 3 bases, with 5 bases of the junction left unmatched. Germline V gene sequence: CDR1 MGHDK, CDR2 SYGVNS. The CDR3 contains 13 residues. The full variable domain, in which reference TRBV25-1 and TRBJ1-1 provide the parts outside the CDR3, is EADIYQTPRYLVIGTGKKITLECSQTMGHDKMYWYQQDPGMELHLIHYSYGVNSTEKGDLSSESTVSRIRTEHFPLTLESARPSHTSQYLCASTGQVYTEAFFGQGTRLTVV.

Concerning this clonotype itself: Since a much larger clone is just one base distant, this may be a read error. The CDR3 loop reads CASIAGYITEAFF. CDR3 bases: TGTGCCTCAATAGCTGGCTATATCACTGAAGCTTTCTTT. The rearrangement joins TRBV10-3 to TRBJ1-1; no clear D gene. The V and J ends lost 11 bases and 4 bases respectively, with 17 bases between them. There are 13 residues in the CDR3. Germline CDR1 is ENHRY and CDR2 is SYGVKD.